This TCR beta chain came from a study of T-cell memory formation after mild COVID-19. Overall study findings and caveats: Clones that contracted clustered mainly in CM and EM if CD4+ and in EMRA if CD8+. Memory sampled before infection contained some responding clones, suggesting cross-reactive memory joined.

The CDR3 is made up of 15 amino acids. V dropped 0 bases and J dropped 3 bases, with 9 bases sitting between them. Germline loops: CDR1 SGHNT, CDR2 YYREEE (reference sequence). TCRdb independently ran MiXCR on the 5' RACE reads; one entry per CDR3 protein. Altogether roughly 560,000 distinct CDR3 sequences are present, about 20% being singletons, with the ten largest covering about an eighth. About this clonotype: The target antigen is unknown.

The J gene is TRBJ2-2, the V gene TRBV5-4, with a weak D call TRBD2 (6 bases). This clonotype originated in an adult woman who had mild COVID-19 (a few samples of this study predate the infection). Cell type and time point are not known. Sequencing used PBMCs or a T cell subset sorted from them (not recorded which). The CDR3 protein is CASSLGLEYTGELFF. The CDR3 coding sequence is TGTGCCAGCAGCTTGGGACTAGAGTACACCGGGGAGCTGTTTTTT.